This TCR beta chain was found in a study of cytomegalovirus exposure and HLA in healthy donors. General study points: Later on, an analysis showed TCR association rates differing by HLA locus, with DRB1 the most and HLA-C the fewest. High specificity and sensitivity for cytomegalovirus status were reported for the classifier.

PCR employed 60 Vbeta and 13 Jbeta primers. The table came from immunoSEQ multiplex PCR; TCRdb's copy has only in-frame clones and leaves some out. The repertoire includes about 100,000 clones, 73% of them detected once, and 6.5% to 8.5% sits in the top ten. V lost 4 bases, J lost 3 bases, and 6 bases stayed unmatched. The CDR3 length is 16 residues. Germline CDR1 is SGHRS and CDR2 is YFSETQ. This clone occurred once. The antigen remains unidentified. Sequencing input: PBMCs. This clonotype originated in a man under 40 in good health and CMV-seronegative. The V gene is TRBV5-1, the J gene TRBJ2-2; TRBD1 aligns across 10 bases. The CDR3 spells CASSIAGTGDTGELFF. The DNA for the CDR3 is TGCGCCAGCAGCATCGCCGGGACAGGGGACACCGGGGAGCTGTTTTTT.